This T cell receptor beta chain was identified in a study of blood T cell repertoires in COVID-19. Study overall: Samples of COVID-19 (acute and convalescent) were obtained from the United States, Italy and Spain. PBMCs, B-cell-depleted T cells, or T cells provided the cDNA or gDNA that made up the material.

Libraries were prepared by immunoSEQ multiplex PCR; TCRdb keeps only in-frame clonotypes and omits some of them. The table lists approximately 70,000 clones, roughly 84% of them singletons, with less than 8% in the top ten. Germline CDR1 reads SEHNR; CDR2 reads FQNEAQ (reference sequence). This CDR3 has 15 residues. V lost 6 bases, J lost 0 bases, and 12 bases lay in between. This clone was picked up one time. The sequence was obtained from a man over 45 with active COVID-19. The sequenced sample consisted of peripheral blood. This sequence joins TRBV7-9 and TRBJ1-3; no definite D call. The CDR3 region has the DNA TGTGCCAGCAGTCTAACCGGGGTCTCTGGAAACACCATATATTTT. Protein: CASSLTGVSGNTIYF.